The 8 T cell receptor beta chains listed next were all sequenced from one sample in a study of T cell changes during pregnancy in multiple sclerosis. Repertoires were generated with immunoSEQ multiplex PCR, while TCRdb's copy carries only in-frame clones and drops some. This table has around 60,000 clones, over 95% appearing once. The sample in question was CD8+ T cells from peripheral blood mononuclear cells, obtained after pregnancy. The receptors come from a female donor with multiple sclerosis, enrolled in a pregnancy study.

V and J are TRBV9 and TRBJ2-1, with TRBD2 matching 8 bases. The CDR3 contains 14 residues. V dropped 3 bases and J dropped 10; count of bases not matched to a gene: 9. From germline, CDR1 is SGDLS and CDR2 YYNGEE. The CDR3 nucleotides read TGTGCCAGCAGCGCCACGGGACTAGTGCACGAGCAGTTCTTC. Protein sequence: CASSATGLVHEQFF.

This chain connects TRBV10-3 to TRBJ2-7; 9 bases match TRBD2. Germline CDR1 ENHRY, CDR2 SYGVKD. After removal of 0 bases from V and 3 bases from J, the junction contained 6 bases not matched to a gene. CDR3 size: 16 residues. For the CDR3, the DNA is TGTGCCATCAGTGAGTCGGGACTAGCTTTGCGCTACGAGCAGTACTTC. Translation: CAISESGLALRYEQYF.

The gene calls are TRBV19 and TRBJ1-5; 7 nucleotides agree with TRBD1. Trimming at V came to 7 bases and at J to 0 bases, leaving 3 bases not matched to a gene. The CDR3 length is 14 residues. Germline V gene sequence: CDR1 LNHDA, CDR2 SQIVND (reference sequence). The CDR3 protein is CASTQGDSNQPQHF. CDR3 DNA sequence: TGTGCCAGTACCCAGGGGGATAGCAATCAGCCCCAGCATTTT. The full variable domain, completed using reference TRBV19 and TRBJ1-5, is DGGITQSPKYLFRKEGQNVTLSCEQNLNHDAMYWYRQDPGQGLRLIYYSQIVNDFQKGDIAEGYSVSREKKESFPLTVTSAQKNPTAFYLCASTQGDSNQPQHFGDGTRLSIL.

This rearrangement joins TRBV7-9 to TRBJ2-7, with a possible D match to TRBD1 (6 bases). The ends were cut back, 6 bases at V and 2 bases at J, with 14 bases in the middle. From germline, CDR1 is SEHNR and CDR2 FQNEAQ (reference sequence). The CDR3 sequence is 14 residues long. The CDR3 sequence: CASSAGGPTYEQYF. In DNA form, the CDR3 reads TGTGCCAGCAGTGCTGGGGGCCCTACCTACGAGCAGTACTTC.

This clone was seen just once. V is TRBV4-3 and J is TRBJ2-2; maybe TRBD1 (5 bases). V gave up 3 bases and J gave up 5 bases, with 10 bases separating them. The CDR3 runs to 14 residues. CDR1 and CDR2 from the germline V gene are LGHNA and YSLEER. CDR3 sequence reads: CASSQGSGTGELFF. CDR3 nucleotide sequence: TGCGCCAGCAGCCAGGGGTCAGGGACCGGGGAGCTGTTTTTT.

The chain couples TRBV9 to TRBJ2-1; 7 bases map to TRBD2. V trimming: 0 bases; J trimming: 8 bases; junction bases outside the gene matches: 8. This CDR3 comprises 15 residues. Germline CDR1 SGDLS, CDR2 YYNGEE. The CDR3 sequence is CASSVGTTRGDEQFF. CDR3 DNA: TGTGCCAGCAGCGTAGGGACAACCCGGGGGGATGAGCAGTTCTTC.

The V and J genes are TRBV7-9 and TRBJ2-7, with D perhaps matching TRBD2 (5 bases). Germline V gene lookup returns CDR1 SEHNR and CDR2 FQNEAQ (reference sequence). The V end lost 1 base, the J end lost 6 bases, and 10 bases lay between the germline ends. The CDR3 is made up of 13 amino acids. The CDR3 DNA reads TGTGCCAGCAGCTTAGAGTCCGGGGTCGAGCAGTACTTC. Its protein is CASSLESGVEQYF.

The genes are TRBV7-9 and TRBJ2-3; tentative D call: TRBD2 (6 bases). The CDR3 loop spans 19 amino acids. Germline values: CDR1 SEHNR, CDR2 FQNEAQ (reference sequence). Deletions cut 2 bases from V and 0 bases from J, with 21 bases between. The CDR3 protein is CASSLPFLDYSTSTDTQYF. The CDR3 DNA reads TGTGCCAGCAGCTTACCCTTCTTGGACTACTCCACTAGCACAGATACGCAGTATTTT.